The entry that follows covers one T cell receptor (beta chain) sequence. Its antigen is currently unknown. This record belongs to a study of CD4 T cells in relation to SARS-CoV-2 and coronaviruses. Study context: ViraFEST: approximately 10-day antigen culture of PBMCs, then TCR beta CDR3 sequencing.

The unexposed donors gave CD4+ T cells in about 2011-2019, prior to COVID-19. The cells were cultured for under 13 days before CD4+ T cells were isolated. Unexposed-donor CD4+ T cells were probed with SARS-CoV-2 S/N and four cold-coronavirus spikes, cells permitting. Half the medium was replaced with IL-2 medium on days 3 and 7. The assay was immunoSEQ multiplex PCR, and TCRdb's table has in-frame clones only and misses some. The sample lists about 26,000 clones; about 77% were seen once. Sample: CD4+ T cells from PBMCs, cultured in vitro. The TCR sequence derives from a human donor in good health.

The CDR3 here is CSAETRGEQYF. The CDR3 coding sequence is TGCAGTGCGGAGACAAGGGGCGAGCAGTACTTC. This rearrangement joins TRBV20-1 to TRBJ2-7; D is perhaps TRBD1 (5 bases). This CDR3 has 11 residues. The V end lost 6 bases, the J end lost 6 bases, and 12 bases lay between the germline ends. From germline, CDR1 is DFQATT and CDR2 SNEGSKA (reference sequence).